This TCR beta chain emerged from a study of human T cells and chemical hapten exposure. Only a few counts were recorded for this clonotype. The antigen remains undetermined. As to time point: pre-sensitization, week 0. Indicated treatment: therapeutic diphenylcyclopropenone sensitization with weekly scalp DPC. General study points: Patch test scores rose with PT1 expanded TCR counts, a positive correlation.

V dropped 5 bases and J dropped 2 bases, with 16 bases sitting between them. This CDR3 has 17 amino acids. CDR1 and CDR2 from the germline V gene are MGHRA and YSYEKL. Separate cDNA molecules received unique molecular identifiers, which the library attached to them. TCRdb independently ran MiXCR on the RACE reads; one entry per CDR3 protein. This table holds 250,000 or so distinct CDR3 sequences, about 8.1% found once. This specimen was whole blood, taken in connection with sensitization to the hapten diphenylcyclopropenone (DPC). The J gene is TRBJ2-6, the V gene TRBV4-1; D call uncertain. The TCR sequence derives from a woman in her thirties or forties with alopecia areata. Some clones in this sample may be carry-over from other donors' samples. CDR3: CASSSTDSQAGANVLTF. The CDR3 DNA reads as TGCGCCAGCAGCTCTACAGACTCTCAGGCTGGGGCCAACGTCCTGACTTTC.